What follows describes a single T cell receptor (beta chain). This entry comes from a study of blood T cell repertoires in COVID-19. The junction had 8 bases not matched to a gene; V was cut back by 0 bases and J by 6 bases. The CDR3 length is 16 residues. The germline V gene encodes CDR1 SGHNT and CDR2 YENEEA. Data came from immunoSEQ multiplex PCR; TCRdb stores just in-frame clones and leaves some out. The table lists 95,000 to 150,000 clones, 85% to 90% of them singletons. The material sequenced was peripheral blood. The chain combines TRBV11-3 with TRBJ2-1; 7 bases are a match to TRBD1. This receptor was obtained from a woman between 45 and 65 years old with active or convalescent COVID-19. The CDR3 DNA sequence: TGTGCCAGCAGCTTAGATAGGGGGCGCTTATTCAATGAGCAGTTCTTC. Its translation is CASSLDRGRLFNEQFF.